This TCR beta chain was found in a study of spatial heterogeneity in lung cancer. The wider study: Detection consistently yielded more beta chains than alpha chains. In raw reads, more than 8.5 appearances on average were recorded for each unique TCR and UMI combination.

This sample's time point: sample taken at primary tumor resection. Unsorted tumor, nontumor lung tissue or cryopreserved PBMC supplied the whole RNA. The donor population consisted of about 75 patients with untreated, early-stage non-small cell lung cancer. TCRdb ran MiXCR on the 5' RACE reads and lists one entry per CDR3 protein. The sample consists of 25,000 or so distinct CDR3 sequences, 3% to 3.5% of them appearing once. This clonotype was recorded many times. Its antigen is not known. The study, taken as a whole, reports: Whereas they appeared in blood less at follow-up, ubiquitous expanded tumor TCRs appeared there more at resection.

V was pared by 0 bases and J by 4 bases, with 20 bases of the junction left unmatched. Germline V gene lookup returns CDR1 SGDLS and CDR2 YYNGEE. This CDR3 region has 22 residues. V gene TRBV9 combines with J gene TRBJ2-1, with 12 bases that match TRBD2. The sequence came from a female donor with early-stage non-small cell lung cancer. The material was PBMCs, obtained at surgery. DNA for the CDR3: TGTGCCAGCAGCGTAGAGGCCCTGACTAGCGGGAGTCTGGGGGGATTTTACAATGAGCAGTTCTTC. Its translation: CASSVEALTSGSLGGFYNEQFF.